This T cell receptor (beta chain) was captured in a study of blood T cell repertoires in COVID-19. Across the study: Both acute and convalescent COVID-19 samples were obtained from the United States, Italy and Spain.

V lost 3 bases to trimming and J lost 4 bases; unmatched junction nucleotides: 10. The CDR3 is 16 amino acids. Germline values: CDR1 LNHDA, CDR2 SQIVND (reference sequence). TCRdb's table, derived via immunoSEQ multiplex PCR, lists solely in-frame clones and lacks some. The table records some 100,000 clones, roughly 87% of them present only once. Sequences were obtained from peripheral blood. The clonotype comes from a man aged 30 to 45 in a cohort sampled during active COVID-19. This rearrangement joins TRBV19 to TRBJ1-2; 8 bases line up with TRBD1. For the CDR3, the DNA is TGTGCCAGTAGTATTTCCGGCAGGGGGCATGGCTATGGCTACACCTTC. It is translated as CASSISGRGHGYGYTF.